This record looks at one T cell receptor beta chain sequence and its context. Its matching antigen is unknown. The data stem from a study of follicular helper T cells after annual influenza vaccination. Study outcomes and limitations: Change in circulating plasmablasts correlated with ICOS+CD38+ cTfh clonality change.

With 4 bases removed from V and 8 bases from J, the gap between germline ends came to 14 bases. CDR1 is SGHDN, CDR2 FVKESK, per germline. The CDR3 has 13 residues. Time point given: 2014-2015 season, pre-vaccination. Between about 35 and 110 mL of blood was drawn per time point. Measured with immunoSEQ multiplex PCR; TCRdb has only the in-frame clones, and not every one. Here the sample spans roughly 27,000 clones, roughly 80% being singletons. The TCR was taken from an adult who received the influenza vaccine. The specimen was CXCR5+ CD38- circulating T follicular helper cells from blood, collected on the day of influenza vaccination. Subset meaning: circulating Tfh, non-naive CD4+CXCR5+PD-1+ (ICOS+CD38+ or ICOS-CD38-). This sequence joins TRBV14 and TRBJ1-2; D remains ambiguous. The DNA for the CDR3 is TGTGCCAGCAGCCCCGGCCTCTCTAGGGGCTACACCTTC. Translated, it gives CASSPGLSRGYTF.